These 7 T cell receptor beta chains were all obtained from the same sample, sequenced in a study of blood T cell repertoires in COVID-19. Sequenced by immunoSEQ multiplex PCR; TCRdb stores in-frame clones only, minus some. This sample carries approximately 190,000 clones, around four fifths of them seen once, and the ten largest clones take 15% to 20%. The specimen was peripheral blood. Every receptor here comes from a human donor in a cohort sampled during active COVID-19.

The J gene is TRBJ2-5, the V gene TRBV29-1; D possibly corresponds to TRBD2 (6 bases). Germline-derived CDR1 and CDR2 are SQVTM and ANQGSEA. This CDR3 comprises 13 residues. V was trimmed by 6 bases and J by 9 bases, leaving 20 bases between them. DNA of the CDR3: TGCAGCGTGGTCGGGGGTGGGAGAGGGGCCCAGTACTTC. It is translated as CSVVGGGRGAQYF.

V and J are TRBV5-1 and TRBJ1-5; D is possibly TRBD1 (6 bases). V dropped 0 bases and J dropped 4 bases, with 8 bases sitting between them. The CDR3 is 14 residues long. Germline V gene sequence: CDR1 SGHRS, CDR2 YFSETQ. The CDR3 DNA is TGCGCCAGCAGCTTGGGCACAGGGAATCAGCCCCAGCATTTT. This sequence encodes CASSLGTGNQPQHF.

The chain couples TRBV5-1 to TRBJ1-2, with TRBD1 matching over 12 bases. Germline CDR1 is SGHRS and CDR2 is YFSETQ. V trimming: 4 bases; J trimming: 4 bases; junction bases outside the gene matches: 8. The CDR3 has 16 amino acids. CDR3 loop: CASSATGTGGSYGYTF. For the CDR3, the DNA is TGCGCCAGCAGCGCCACCGGGACAGGGGGCAGCTATGGCTACACCTTC.

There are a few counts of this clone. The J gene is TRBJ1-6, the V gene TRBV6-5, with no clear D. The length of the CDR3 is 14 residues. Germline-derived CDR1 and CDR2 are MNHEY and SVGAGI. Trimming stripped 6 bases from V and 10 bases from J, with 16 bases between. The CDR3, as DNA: TGTGCCAGCAGGAAGGGATCGGGAGACTCACCCCTCCACTTT. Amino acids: CASRKGSGDSPLHF.

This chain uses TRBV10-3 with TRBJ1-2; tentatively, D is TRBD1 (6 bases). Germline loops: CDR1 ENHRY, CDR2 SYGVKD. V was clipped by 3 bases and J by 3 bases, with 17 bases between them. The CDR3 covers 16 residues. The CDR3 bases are TGTGCCATCAGTGATCCGGGACAAGCCAGCGACTATGGCTACACCTTC. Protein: CAISDPGQASDYGYTF.

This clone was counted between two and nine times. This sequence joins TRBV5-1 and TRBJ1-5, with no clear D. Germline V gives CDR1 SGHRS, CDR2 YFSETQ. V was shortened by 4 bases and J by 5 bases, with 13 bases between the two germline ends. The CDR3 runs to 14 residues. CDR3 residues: CASSREPFDQPQHF. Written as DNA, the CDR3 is TGCGCCAGCAGCCGCGAACCCTTCGATCAGCCCCAGCATTTT. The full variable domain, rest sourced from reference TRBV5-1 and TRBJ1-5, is KAGVTQTPRYLIKTRGQQVTLSCSPISGHRSVSWYQQTPGQGLQFLFEYFSETQRNKGNFPGRFSGRQFSNSRSEMNVSTLELGDSALYLCASSREPFDQPQHFGDGTRLSIL.

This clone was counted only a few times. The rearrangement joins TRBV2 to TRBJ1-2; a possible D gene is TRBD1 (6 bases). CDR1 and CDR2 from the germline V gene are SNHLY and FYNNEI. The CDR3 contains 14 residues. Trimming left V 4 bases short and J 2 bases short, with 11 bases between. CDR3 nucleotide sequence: TGTGCCAGCAGTGTTCAGGGGCAGAACTATGGCTACACCTTC. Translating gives CASSVQGQNYGYTF.